This T cell receptor beta chain was identified in a study of T-cell reconstitution after alpha-beta-depleted transplantation in children. The V end lost 4 bases, the J end lost 4 bases, and 16 bases lay between the germline ends. Germline CDR1 reads SEHNR; CDR2 reads FQNEAQ (reference sequence). The CDR3 runs to 15 residues. This sample's TCRbeta library carried unique molecular identifier barcodes. TCRdb processed the PCR reads anew with MiXCR; each CDR3 protein has one entry. The sample shows hundreds of thousands of distinct CDR3 sequences, 16% of them seen only once. This receptor was identified in a human donor who donated a stem cell graft to a child with acute myeloid leukemia. Here the sequenced sample was PBMCs from the stem cell graft donor, taken from the stem cell graft. The chain carries TRBV7-9 and TRBJ2-5; possibly TRBD2 for D (6 bases). CDR3 residues: CASSSSGVAGETQYF. The CDR3 nucleotides read TGTGCCAGCAGCTCCTCGGGAGTTGCGGGAGAGACCCAGTACTTC.